This T cell receptor (beta chain) derives from a study of preoperative IRX-2 immunotherapy in early breast cancer. The treatment denotes: preoperative locoregional IRX-2 cytokine immunotherapy. This phase Ib study tested locoregional IRX-2 cytokine immunotherapy given before surgery. Sequencing used immunoSEQ multiplex PCR; TCRdb keeps in-frame clones, though not all of them. In the table there are fewer than 70,000 clones, approximately 95% of which are singletons. The length of the CDR3 is 19 residues. Per the germline V gene, CDR1 is MDHEN and CDR2 is SYDVKM. Unmatched junction bases numbered 17, after V lost 4 bases and J lost 5 bases. This clone was counted once.

This chain uses TRBV28 with TRBJ2-2; 9 positions agree with TRBD1. The TCR originated in a human donor with breast cancer. The sample was taken from a patient treated with IRX-2 immunotherapy. The CDR3 loop is CASSYRDRVVLWSTGELFF. Written as DNA, the CDR3 is TGTGCCAGCAGTTACCGGGACAGGGTAGTTCTCTGGTCAACCGGGGAGCTGTTTTTT.